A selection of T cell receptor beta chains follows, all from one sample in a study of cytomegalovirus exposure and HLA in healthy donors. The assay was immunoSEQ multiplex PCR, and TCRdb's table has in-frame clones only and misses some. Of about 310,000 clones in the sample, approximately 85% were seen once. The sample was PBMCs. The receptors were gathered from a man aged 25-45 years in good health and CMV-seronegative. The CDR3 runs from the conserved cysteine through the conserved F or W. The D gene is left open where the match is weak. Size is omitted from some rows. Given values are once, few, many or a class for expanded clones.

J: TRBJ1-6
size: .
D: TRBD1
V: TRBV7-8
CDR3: CASSYKGQRVSPLHF
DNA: TGTGCCAGCAGCTACAAGGGACAGCGGGTTTCACCCCTCCACTTT

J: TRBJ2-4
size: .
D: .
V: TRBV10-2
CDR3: CASSVLDRNIQYF
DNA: TGCGCCAGCAGTGTGCTTGACAGAAACATTCAGTACTTC

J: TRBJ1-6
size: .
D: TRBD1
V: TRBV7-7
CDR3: CASSSPGTGGDNSPLHF
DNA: TGTGCCAGCAGCAGCCCCGGGACAGGGGGAGATAATTCACCCCTCCACTTT

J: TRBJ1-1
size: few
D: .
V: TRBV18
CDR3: CASSPPREGGTEAFF
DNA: TGTGCCAGCTCACCACCGCGAGAGGGGGGGACTGAAGCTTTCTTT

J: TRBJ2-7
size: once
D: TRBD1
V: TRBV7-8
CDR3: CASSFSRDRSGTYEQYF
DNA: TGTGCCAGCAGCTTCTCGAGGGACAGGTCCGGAACCTACGAGCAGTACTTC

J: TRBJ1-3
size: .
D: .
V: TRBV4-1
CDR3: CASSQILMLSSGNTIYF
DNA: TGCGCCAGCAGCCAAATACTTATGTTGAGCTCTGGAAACACCATATATTTT

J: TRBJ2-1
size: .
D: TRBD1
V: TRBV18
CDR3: CASSPPGQGYNEQFF
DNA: TGTGCCAGCTCACCACCGGGACAGGGCTACAATGAGCAGTTCTTC

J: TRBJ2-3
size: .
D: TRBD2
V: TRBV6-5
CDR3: CASSRSGGAVITQYF
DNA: TGTGCCAGCAGTCGTAGCGGGGGGGCCGTGATCACGCAGTATTTT

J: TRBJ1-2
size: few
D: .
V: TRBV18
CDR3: CASSPEPGRAGGYTF
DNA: TGTGCCAGCTCACCCGAGCCAGGCCGGGCGGGTGGCTACACCTTC

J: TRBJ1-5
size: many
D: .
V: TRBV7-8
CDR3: CASSLRLTGRQPQHF
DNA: TGTGCCAGCAGCTTAAGGCTGACAGGCCGACAGCCCCAGCATTTT

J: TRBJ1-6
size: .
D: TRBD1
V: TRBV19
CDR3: CASSIGTGNSPLHF
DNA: TGTGCCAGTAGTATTGGGACAGGTAATTCACCCCTCCACTTT

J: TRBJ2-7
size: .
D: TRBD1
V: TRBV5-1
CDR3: CASSGQGYYEQYF
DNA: TGCGCCAGCAGCGGACAGGGCTACTACGAGCAGTACTTC

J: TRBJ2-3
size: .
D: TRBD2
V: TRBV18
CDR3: CASSPPSGGADTQYF
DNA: TGTGCCAGCTCACCACCTAGCGGGGGGGCAGATACGCAGTATTTT

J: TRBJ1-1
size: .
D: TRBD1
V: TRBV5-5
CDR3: CASSTGGNTEAFF
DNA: TGTGCCAGCAGCACAGGGGGGAACACTGAAGCTTTCTTT

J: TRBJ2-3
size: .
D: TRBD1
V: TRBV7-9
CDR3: CASSLATGGRDTQYF
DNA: TGTGCCAGCAGCTTAGCGACAGGGGGAAGAGATACGCAGTATTTT

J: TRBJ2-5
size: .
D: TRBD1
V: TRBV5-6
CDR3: CASSPDRAIETQYF
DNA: TGTGCCAGCAGCCCAGACAGGGCCATAGAGACCCAGTACTTC

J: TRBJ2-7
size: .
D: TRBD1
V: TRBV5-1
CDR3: CASSWDRSYEQYF
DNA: TGCGCCAGCAGCTGGGACAGGTCCTACGAGCAGTACTTC

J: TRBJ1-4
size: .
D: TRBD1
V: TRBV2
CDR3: CASSSRQGDEKLFF
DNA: TGTGCCAGCTCCTCACGGCAGGGGGATGAAAAACTGTTTTTT

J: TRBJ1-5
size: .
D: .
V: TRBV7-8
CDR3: CASSQGWRGGNQPQHF
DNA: TGTGCCAGCAGCCAAGGGTGGCGGGGAGGCAATCAGCCCCAGCATTTT

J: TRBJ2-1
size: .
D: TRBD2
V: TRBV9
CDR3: CASSVVLAGTEDEQLF
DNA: TGTGCCAGCAGCGTAGTCCTAGCGGGGACGGAGGATGAGCAGCTCTTC

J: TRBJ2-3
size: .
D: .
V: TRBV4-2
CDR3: CASSQDNAADTQYF
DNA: TGTGCCAGCAGCCAAGATAACGCAGCAGATACGCAGTATTTT

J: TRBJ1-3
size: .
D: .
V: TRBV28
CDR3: CASSAHSGFGNTIYF
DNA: TGTGCCAGCAGTGCACACTCAGGGTTTGGAAACACCATATATTTT

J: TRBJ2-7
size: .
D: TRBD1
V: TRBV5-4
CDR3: CASSSTAGTGVYEQYF
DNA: TGTGCCAGCAGCTCCACAGCCGGGACAGGGGTCTACGAGCAGTACTTC

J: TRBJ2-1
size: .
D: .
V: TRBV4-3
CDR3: CASSQELRGSYNEQFF
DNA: TGCGCCAGCAGCCAAGAACTTAGGGGCTCCTACAATGAGCAGTTCTTC

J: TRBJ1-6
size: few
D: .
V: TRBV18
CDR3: CASSRQEAVGALHF
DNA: TGTGCCAGCTCACGACAGGAAGCGGTTGGAGCCCTCCACTTT

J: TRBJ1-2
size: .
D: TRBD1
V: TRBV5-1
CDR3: CASRPGTGALNYGYTF
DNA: TGCGCCAGCAGGCCTGGGACAGGGGCCCTTAACTATGGCTACACCTTC

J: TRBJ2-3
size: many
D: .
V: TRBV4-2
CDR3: CASSQDQARGSDTQYF
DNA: TGTGCCAGCAGCCAAGATCAGGCCAGGGGTTCAGATACGCAGTATTTT

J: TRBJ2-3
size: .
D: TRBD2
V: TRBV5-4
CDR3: CASSLEVAGGPLYF
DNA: TGTGCCAGCAGCTTGGAGGTAGCGGGGGGGCCTCTGTATTTT

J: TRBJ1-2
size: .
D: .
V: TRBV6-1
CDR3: CASSEARGLGNYGYTF
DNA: TGTGCCAGCAGTGAAGCACGGGGGTTGGGAAACTATGGCTACACCTTC

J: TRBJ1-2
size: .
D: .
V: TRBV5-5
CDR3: CASSLLNRDYGYTF
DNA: TGTGCCAGCAGCTTATTAAACAGGGACTATGGCTACACCTTC

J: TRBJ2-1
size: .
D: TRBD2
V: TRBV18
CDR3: CASSPTAGLEQFF
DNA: TGTGCCAGCTCACCCACAGCGGGACTGGAGCAGTTCTTC

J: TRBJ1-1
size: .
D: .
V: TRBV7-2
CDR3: CASSHGQGNAFF
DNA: TGTGCCAGCAGCCACGGCCAGGGTAACGCTTTCTTT

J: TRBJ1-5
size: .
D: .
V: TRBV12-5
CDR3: CASGLERGNQPQHF
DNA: TGTGCTAGTGGTTTGGAGCGCGGTAACCAGCCCCAGCATTTT

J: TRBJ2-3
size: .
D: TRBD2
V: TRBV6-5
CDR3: CASSYLAGGLTDTQYF
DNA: TGTGCCAGCAGTTACCTAGCGGGGGGGCTAACAGATACGCAGTATTTT

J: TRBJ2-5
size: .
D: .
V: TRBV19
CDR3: CASSTIRGTQYF
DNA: TGTGCCAGTAGTACCATAAGGGGGACCCAGTACTTC

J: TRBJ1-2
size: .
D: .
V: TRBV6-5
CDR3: CASSYSPGLFGGYTF
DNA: TGTGCCAGCAGTTACTCTCCGGGTCTATTCGGGGGCTACACCTTC

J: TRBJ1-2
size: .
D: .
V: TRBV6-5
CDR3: CASSYSIGANYGYTF
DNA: TGTGCCAGCAGTTACTCGATAGGAGCCAACTATGGCTACACCTTC

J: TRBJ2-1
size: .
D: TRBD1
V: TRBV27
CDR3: CASSSPRGLGFF
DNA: TGTGCCAGCAGTTCTCCCAGGGGGCTCGGGTTCTTC

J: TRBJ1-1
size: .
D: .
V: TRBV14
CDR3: CASSHWPNQNTEAFF
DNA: TGTGCCAGCAGCCATTGGCCAAACCAGAACACTGAAGCTTTCTTT

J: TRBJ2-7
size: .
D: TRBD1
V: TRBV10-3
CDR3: CAISGGDRGYEQYF
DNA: TGTGCCATCAGTGGCGGGGACAGGGGCTACGAGCAGTACTTC

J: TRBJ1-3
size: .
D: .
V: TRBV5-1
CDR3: CASSLATTGTGNTIYF
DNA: TGCGCCAGCAGCTTGGCCACAACAGGGACTGGAAACACCATATATTTT

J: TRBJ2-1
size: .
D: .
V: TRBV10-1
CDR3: CASSGNPRGSGNFGEQFF
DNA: TGCGCCAGCAGTGGGAACCCCAGGGGAAGCGGCAATTTCGGCGAGCAGTTCTTC

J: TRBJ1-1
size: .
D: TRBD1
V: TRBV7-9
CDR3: CASSLPSDREEAFF
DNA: TGTGCCAGCAGCTTGCCCTCAGACAGGGAGGAGGCTTTCTTT

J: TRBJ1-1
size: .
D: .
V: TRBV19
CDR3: CATRWSLSTEAFF
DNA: TGTGCCACCCGCTGGTCCCTGAGCACTGAAGCTTTCTTT

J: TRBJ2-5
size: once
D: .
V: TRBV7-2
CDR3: CASSHRGSQETQYF
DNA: TGTGCCAGCAGCCATCGGGGGAGCCAAGAGACCCAGTACTTC

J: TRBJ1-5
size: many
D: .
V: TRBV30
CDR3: CAWQRQGNQPQHF
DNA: TGTGCCTGGCAGCGACAGGGCAATCAGCCCCAGCATTTT

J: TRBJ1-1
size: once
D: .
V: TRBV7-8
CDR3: CASSLTIRQELNTEAFF
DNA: TGTGCCAGCAGCCTTACTATAAGACAGGAGCTAAACACTGAAGCTTTCTTT

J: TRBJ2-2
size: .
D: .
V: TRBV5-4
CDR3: CASSPPSGEMNTGELFF
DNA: TGTGCCAGCAGCCCCCCTTCGGGTGAGATGAACACCGGGGAGCTGTTTTTT

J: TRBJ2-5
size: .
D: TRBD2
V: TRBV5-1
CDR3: CASSLTSAQETQYF
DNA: TGCGCCAGCAGCTTGACTAGCGCCCAAGAGACCCAGTACTTC

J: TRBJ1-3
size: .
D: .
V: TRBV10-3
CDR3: CAIMGPPSSGNTIYF
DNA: TGTGCCATCATGGGGCCGCCAAGCTCTGGAAACACCATATATTTT

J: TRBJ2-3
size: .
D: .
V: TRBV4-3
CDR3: CASSQDRGGAIPDTQYF
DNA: TGCGCCAGCAGCCAAGATAGAGGGGGGGCCATCCCAGATACGCAGTATTTT

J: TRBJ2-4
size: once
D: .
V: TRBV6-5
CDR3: CASSYKVVGAHIQYF
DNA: TGTGCCAGCAGTTACAAAGTCGTGGGGGCTCACATTCAGTACTTC

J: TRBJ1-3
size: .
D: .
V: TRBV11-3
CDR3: CATSPEATKEVLANTIYF
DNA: TGTGCCACCAGTCCAGAAGCAACTAAGGAGGTTTTGGCGAACACCATATATTTT

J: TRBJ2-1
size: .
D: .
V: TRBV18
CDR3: CASSSQDTRQFF
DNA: TGTGCCAGCTCATCACAGGATACTAGGCAGTTCTTC

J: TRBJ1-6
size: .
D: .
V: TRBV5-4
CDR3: CASSRQINSPLHF
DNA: TGTGCCAGCAGCCGACAGATTAATTCACCCCTCCACTTT

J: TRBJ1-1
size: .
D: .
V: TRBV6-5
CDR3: CASRKETDEAFF
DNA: TGTGCCAGCAGAAAAGAGACAGATGAAGCTTTCTTT